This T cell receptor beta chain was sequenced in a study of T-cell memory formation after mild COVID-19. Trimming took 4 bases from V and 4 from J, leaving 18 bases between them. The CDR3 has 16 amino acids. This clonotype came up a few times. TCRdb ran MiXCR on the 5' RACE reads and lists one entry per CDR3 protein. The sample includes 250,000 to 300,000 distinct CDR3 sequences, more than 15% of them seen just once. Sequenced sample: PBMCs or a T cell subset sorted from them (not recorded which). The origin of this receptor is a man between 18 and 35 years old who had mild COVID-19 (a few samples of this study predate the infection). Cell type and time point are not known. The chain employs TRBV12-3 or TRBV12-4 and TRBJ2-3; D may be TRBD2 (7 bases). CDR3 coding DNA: TGTGCCAGCAGTTCTGGGGGGGCCTATTTCCCAGATACGCAGTATTTT. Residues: CASSSGGAYFPDTQYF.